The 9 T cell receptor beta chains below were found in one sample sequenced in a study of T cells in Graves' hyperthyroidism and ophthalmopathy. Amplification yielded TCR beta CDR3 regions, with RNA transcripts as the source. First-round RT-PCR with HTBI primers amplified the TCR CDR3 region. TCRdb processed the multiplex PCR reads anew with MiXCR; each CDR3 protein has one entry. The sample has hundreds of thousands of distinct CDR3 sequences, nearly 45% seen once. Sample: peripheral blood or thyroid tissue (not recorded which). The receptors were sampled from an adult man with Graves' disease, either hyperthyroidism or ophthalmopathy (not recorded which).

As concerns this clonotype: The junction departs from germline at one end; a sequencing error may be responsible. V and J are TRBV20-1 and TRBJ2-6, with D maybe TRBD2 (5 bases). This CDR3 contains 12 residues. Germline V gene lookup returns CDR1 DFQATT and CDR2 SNEGSKA (reference sequence). In DNA, the CDR3 is TGCAGTGCTAGACCCGGGGTCAACGTCCTGACTTTC. It yields the protein CSARPGVNVLTF.

On this clonotype itself: A much larger clonotype is one base distant, so this may be a read error. The chain recombines TRBV14 with TRBJ1-6; TRBD1 agrees at 7 bases. CDR3 length: 13 amino acids. Germline assignment: CDR1 SGHDN and CDR2 FVKESK. The CDR3 sequence: CANSLRTGSPLHF. The DNA for the CDR3 is TGTGCCAACAGCCTCCGGACAGGCTCACCCCTCCACTTT.

Comments on this clonotype: A clone one base away is much larger, so this may be a read error. The CDR3 end shows no conserved phenylalanine or tryptophan, and so a read error is likely. The chain recombines TRBV10-1 with TRBJ1-5; tentatively, D is TRBD1 (6 bases). The CDR3 loop spans 13 amino acids. Germline CDR1 is WNHNN and CDR2 is SYGVQD (reference sequence). V was cut by 5 bases and J by 3 bases, with 8 bases left in between. DNA for the CDR3: TGCGCCAGCAGTACAGGGATCAATCAGCCCCAGCATCTT. This encodes CASSTGINQPQHL.

There are many counts of this clonotype. A read error may produce the germline difference seen at one junction end. J is TRBJ1-1 and V is TRBV5-1; D gene uncertain. The germline gives CDR1 SGHRS, CDR2 YFSETQ. This CDR3 is 14 amino acids long. The CDR3, as DNA: TGTGCCAGCAGCTTAACCGGGCAGAACACTGAAGCTTTCTTT. It translates to CASSLTGQNTEAFF. The whole variable domain, remainder taken from reference TRBV5-1 and TRBJ1-1, is KAGVTQTPRYLIKTRGQQVTLSCSPISGHRSVSWYQQTPGQGLQFLFEYFSETQRNKGNFPGRFSGRQFSNSRSEMNVSTLELGDSALYLCASSLTGQNTEAFFGQGTRLTVV.

This clonotype showed up just a few times. The chain employs TRBV7-9 and TRBJ2-5; D is tentatively TRBD1 or TRBD2 (5 bases each). Germline values: CDR1 SEHNR, CDR2 FQNEAQ (reference sequence). The CDR3 runs 15 residues. V was shortened by 1 base and J by 9 bases, with 18 bases between the two germline ends. The DNA of the CDR3 is TGTGCCAGCAGCTTAGAAGGGACGGGAACAGCGGCCCAGTACTTC. Translated: CASSLEGTGTAAQYF.

Only a few counts were recorded for this clonotype. J is TRBJ1-3 and V is TRBV6-6, with 7 positions matching TRBD1. V shed 7 bases and J 0 bases; nucleotides not matched to a gene: 9. Germline V gene data show CDR1 as MNHNY and CDR2 as SVGAGI (reference sequence). The CDR3 length is 16 residues. This CDR3 reads CASTIWGTASGNTIYF. Written as DNA, the CDR3 is TGTGCCAGCACCATCTGGGGGACAGCCTCTGGAAACACCATATATTTT.

This clonotype was seen ten or more times. J is TRBJ2-7 and V is TRBV7-2, with 9 bases that match TRBD1. The junction had 4 bases not matched to a gene; V was cut back by 5 bases and J by 2 bases. CDR3 length equals 14 residues. Per germline, CDR1 SGHTA and CDR2 FQGNSA. DNA of the CDR3: TGTGCCAGCAGCCTAAGACAGGGGGCCTACGAGCAGTACTTC. Its protein is CASSLRQGAYEQYF.

CDR3 nucleotide sequence: TGCGCCAGCAGCGGGACAGGGAAAGGGAGCACTGAAGCTTTCTTT. Protein: CASSGTGKGSTEAFF. The chain uses TRBV10-1 and TRBJ1-1; 9 bases align to TRBD1. J lost 4 bases, V lost 6 bases, and 9 bases had no gene match. CDR1 is WNHNN, CDR2 SYGVQD, per germline (reference sequence). CDR3 length: 15 residues.

Notes on this clonotype: The conserved closing phenylalanine or tryptophan is absent in this CDR3, likely reflecting a read error. The limits of the CDR3 on the DNA are not certain, so only TCRdb's listed CDR3 is given. J is TRBJ2-5 and V is TRBV20-1; whether TRBD1, the table's D call, matches the DNA was not checked. The CDR3 totals 10 residues, both ends included. Germline CDR1 reads DFQATT; CDR2 reads SNEGSKA (reference sequence). The CDR3 sequence is CSARTGWDRV.